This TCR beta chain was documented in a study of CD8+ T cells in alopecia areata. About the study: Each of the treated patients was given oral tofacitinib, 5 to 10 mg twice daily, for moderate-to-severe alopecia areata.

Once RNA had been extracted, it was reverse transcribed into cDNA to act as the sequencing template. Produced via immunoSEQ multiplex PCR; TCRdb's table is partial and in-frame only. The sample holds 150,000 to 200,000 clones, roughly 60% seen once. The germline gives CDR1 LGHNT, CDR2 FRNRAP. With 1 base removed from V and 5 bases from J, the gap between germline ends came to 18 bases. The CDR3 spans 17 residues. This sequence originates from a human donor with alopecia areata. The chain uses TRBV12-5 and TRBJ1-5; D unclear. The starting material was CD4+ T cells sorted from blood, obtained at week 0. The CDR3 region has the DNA TGTGCTAGTGGTTTGGGGCTCCCCGGGCTAATTGATCAGCCCCAGCATTTT. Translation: CASGLGLPGLIDQPQHF.